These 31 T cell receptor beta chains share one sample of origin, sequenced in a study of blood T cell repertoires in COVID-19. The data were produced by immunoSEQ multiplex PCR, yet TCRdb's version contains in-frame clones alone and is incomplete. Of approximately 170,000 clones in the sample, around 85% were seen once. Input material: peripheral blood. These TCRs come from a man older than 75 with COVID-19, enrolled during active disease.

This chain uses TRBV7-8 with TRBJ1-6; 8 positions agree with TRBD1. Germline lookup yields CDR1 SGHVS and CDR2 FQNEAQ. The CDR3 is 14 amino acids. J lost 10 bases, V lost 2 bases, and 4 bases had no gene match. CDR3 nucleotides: TGTGCCAGCAGCTTATATGGACAGGGCTCACCCCTCCACTTT. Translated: CASSLYGQGSPLHF.

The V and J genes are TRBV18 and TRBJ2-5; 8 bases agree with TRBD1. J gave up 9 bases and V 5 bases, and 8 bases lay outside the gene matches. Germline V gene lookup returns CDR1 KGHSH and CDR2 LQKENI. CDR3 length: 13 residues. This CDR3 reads CASSWTGLVAQYF. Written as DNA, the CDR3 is TGTGCCAGCTCATGGACAGGGTTGGTGGCCCAGTACTTC.

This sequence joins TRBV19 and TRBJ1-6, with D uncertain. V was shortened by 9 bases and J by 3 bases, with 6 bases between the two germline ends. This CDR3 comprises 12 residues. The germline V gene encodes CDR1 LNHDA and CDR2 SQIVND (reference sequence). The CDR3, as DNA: TGTGCCAGCGCAGACTATAATTCACCCCTCCACTTT. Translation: CASADYNSPLHF.

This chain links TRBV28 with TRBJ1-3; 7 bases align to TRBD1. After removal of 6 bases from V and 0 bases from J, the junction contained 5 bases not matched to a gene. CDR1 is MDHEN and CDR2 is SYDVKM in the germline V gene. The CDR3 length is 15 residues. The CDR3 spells CASSVGQISGNTIYF. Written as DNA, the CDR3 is TGTGCCAGCAGCGTGGGACAGATCTCTGGAAACACCATATATTTT.

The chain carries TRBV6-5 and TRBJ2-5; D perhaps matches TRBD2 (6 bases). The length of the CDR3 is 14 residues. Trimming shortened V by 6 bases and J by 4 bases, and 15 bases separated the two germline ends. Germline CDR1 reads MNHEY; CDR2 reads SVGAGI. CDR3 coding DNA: TGTGCCAGCAGGCCGGACCTAGCGACAGAGACCCAGTACTTC. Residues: CASRPDLATETQYF.

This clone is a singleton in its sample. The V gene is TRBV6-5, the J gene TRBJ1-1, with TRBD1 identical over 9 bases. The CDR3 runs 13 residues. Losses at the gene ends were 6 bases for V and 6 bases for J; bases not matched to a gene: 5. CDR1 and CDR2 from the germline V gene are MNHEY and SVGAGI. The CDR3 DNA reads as TGTGCCAGCAGAACAGGGGGCAGCGCTGAAGCTTTCTTT. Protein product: CASRTGGSAEAFF.

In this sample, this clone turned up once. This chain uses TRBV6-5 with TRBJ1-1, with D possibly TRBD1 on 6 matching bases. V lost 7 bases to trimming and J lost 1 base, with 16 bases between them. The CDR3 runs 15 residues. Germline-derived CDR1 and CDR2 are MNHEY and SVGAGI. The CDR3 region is CASTQGGMTNTEAFF. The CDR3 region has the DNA TGTGCCAGCACCCAAGGGGGAATGACGAACACTGAAGCTTTCTTT.

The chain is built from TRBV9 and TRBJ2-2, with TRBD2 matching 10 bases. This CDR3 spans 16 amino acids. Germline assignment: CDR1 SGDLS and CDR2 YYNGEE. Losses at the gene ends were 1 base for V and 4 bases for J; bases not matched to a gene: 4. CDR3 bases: TGTGCCAGCAGCGTATCCGGACTAGCGGTCACCGGGGAGCTGTTTTTT. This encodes CASSVSGLAVTGELFF.

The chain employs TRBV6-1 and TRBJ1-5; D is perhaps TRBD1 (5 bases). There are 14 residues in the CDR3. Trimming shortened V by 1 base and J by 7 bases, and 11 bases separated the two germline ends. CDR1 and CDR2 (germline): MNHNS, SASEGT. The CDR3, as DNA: TGTGCCAGCAGTGAAGGGGGGGGACGCCAGCCCCAGCATTTT. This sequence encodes CASSEGGGRQPQHF.

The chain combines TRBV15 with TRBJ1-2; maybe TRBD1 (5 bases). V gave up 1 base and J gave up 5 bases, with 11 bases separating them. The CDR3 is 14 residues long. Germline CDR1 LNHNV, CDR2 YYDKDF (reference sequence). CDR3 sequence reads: CATSRVEGRYGYTF. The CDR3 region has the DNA TGTGCCACCAGCAGAGTTGAGGGGAGGTATGGCTACACCTTC.

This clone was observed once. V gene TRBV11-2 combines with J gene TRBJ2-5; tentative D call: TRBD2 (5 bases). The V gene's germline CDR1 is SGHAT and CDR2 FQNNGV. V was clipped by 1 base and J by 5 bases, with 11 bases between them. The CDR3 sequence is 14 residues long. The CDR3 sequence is CASSLVPGGETQYF. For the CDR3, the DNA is TGTGCCAGCAGCTTAGTCCCGGGCGGGGAGACCCAGTACTTC.

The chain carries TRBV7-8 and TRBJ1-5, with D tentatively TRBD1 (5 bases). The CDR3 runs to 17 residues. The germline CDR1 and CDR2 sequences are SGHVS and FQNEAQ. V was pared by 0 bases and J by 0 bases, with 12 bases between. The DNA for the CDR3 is TGTGCCAGCAGCTTAGCGGCCAGGGATTATAGCAATCAGCCCCAGCATTTT. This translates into CASSLAARDYSNQPQHF.

CDR3 sequence: CASSPPSGHNNEQFF. CDR3 DNA: TGTGCCAGCAGTCCTCCATCGGGACACAACAATGAGCAGTTCTTC. The rearrangement links TRBV28 to TRBJ2-1, with D possibly being TRBD1 (6 bases). The germline V gene encodes CDR1 MDHEN and CDR2 SYDVKM. Deletions cut 5 bases from V and 5 bases from J, with 16 bases between. The CDR3 has 15 residues. Full variable domain (rest looked up from reference TRBV28 and TRBJ2-1): DVKVTQSSRYLVKRTGEKVFLECVQDMDHENMFWYRQDPGLGLRLIYFSYDVKMKEKGDIPEGYSVSREKKERFSLILESASTNQTSMYLCASSPPSGHNNEQFFGPGTRLTVL.

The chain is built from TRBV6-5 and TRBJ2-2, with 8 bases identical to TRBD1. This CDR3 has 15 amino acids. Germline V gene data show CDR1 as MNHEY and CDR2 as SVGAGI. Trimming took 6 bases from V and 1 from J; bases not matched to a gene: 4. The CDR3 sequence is CASSRGQVNTGELFF. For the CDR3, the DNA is TGTGCCAGCAGCAGGGGACAGGTGAACACCGGGGAGCTGTTTTTT.

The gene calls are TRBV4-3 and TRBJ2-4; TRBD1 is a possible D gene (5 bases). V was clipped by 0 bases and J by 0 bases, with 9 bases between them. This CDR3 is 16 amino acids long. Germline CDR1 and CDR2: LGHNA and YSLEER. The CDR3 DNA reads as TGCGCCAGCAGCCAAGAAGGGGCCCTAGCCAAAAACATTCAGTACTTC. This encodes CASSQEGALAKNIQYF.

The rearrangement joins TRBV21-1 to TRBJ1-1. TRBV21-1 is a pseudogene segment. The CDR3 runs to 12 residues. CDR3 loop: CASSNPRVEAFF. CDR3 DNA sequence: TGTGCCAGCAGCAATCCGAGGGTTGAAGCTTTCTTT.

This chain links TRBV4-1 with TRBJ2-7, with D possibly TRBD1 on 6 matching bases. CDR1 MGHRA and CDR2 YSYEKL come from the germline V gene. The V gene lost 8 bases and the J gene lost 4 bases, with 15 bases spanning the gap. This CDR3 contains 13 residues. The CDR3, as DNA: TGCGCCAGCTCACGGACAGATAGGTACGAGCAGTACTTC. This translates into CASSRTDRYEQYF.

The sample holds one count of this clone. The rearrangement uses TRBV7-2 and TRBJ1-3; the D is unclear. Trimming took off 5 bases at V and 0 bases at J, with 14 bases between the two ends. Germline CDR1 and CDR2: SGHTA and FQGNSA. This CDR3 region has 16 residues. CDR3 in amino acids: CASSPAGQSSGNTIYF. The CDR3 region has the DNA TGTGCCAGCAGCCCTGCTGGCCAATCCTCTGGAAACACCATATATTTT.

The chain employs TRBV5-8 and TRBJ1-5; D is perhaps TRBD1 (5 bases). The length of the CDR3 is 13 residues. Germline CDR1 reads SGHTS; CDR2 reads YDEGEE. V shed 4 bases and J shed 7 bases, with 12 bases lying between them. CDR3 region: CASSPGLRQPQHF. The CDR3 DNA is TGTGCCAGCAGCCCGGGACTTCGGCAGCCCCAGCATTTT.

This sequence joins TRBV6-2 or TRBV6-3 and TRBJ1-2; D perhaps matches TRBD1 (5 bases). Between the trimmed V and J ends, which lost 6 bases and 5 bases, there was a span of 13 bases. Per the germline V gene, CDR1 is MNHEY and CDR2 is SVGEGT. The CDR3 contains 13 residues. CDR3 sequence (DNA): TGTGCCAGCAGCGCAGGGATTTGGTATGGCTACACCTTC. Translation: CASSAGIWYGYTF.

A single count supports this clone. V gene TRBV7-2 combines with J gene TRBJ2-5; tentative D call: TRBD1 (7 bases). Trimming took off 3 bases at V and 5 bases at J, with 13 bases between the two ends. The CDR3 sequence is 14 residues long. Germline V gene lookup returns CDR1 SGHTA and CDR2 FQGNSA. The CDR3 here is CASSFYRGGETQYF. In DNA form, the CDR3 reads TGTGCCAGCAGCTTCTACAGGGGAGGCGAGACCCAGTACTTC.

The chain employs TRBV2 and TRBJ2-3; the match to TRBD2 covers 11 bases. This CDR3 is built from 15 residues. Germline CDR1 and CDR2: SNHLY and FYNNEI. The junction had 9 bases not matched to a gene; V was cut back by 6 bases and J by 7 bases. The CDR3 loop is CASSLTSGTTNTQYF. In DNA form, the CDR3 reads TGTGCCAGCAGCCTGACTAGCGGGACGACAAATACGCAGTATTTT.

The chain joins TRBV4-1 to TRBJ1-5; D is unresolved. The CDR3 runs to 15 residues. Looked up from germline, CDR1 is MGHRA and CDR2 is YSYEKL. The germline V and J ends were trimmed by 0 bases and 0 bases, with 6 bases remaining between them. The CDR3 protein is CASSQDMYSNQPQHF. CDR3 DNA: TGCGCCAGCAGCCAAGATATGTATAGCAATCAGCCCCAGCATTTT.

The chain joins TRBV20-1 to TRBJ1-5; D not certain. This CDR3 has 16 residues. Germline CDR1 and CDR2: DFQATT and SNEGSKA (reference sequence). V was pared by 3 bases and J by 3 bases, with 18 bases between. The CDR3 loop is CSASNYGKGNNQPQHF. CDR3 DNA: TGCAGTGCTAGTAATTACGGGAAGGGTAACAATCAGCCCCAGCATTTT.

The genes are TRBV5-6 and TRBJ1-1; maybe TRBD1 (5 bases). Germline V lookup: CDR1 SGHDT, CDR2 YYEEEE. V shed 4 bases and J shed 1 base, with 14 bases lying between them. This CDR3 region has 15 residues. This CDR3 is CASSPTTRENTEAFF. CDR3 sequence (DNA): TGTGCCAGCAGCCCTACCACCAGGGAGAACACTGAAGCTTTCTTT.

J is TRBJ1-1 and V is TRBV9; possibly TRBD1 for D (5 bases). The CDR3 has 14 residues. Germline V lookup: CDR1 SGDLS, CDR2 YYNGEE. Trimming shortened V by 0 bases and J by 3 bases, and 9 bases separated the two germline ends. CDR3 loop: CASSVEGVDTEAFF. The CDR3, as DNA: TGTGCCAGCAGCGTAGAAGGGGTTGACACTGAAGCTTTCTTT.

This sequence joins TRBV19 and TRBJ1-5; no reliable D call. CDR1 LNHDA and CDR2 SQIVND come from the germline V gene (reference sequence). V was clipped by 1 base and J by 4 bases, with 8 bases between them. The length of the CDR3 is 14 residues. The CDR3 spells CASSIAAANQPQHF. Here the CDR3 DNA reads TGTGCCAGTAGTATAGCCGCGGCTAATCAGCCCCAGCATTTT.

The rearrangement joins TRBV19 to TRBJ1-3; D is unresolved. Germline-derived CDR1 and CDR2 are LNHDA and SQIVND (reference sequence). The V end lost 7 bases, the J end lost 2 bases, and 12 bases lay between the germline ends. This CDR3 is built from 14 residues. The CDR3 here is CASTPSGPGNTIYF. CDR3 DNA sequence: TGTGCCAGTACCCCGTCGGGTCCTGGAAACACCATATATTTT.

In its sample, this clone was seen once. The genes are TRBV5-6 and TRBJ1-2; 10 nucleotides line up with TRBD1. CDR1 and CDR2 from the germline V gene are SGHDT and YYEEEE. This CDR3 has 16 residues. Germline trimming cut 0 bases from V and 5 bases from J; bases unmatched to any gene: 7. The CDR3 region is CASSLGGDRGVYGYTF. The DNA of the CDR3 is TGTGCCAGCAGCTTGGGAGGGGACAGGGGAGTTTATGGCTACACCTTC.

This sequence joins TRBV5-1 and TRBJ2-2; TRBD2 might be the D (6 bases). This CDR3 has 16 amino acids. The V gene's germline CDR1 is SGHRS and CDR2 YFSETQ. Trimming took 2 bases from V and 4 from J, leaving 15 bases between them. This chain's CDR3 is CASSFGGGSGTGELFF. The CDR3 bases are TGCGCCAGCAGCTTCGGGGGTGGTTCCGGCACCGGGGAGCTGTTTTTT.

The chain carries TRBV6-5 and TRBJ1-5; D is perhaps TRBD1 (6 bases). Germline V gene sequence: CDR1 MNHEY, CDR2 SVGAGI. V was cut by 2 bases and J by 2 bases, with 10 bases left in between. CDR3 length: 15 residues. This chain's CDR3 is CASSYAWTGNQPQHF. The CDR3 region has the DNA TGTGCCAGCAGTTACGCTTGGACAGGCAATCAGCCCCAGCATTTT.